These 21 T cell receptor beta chains were sequenced from one sample in a study of T cell responses to AZD1222 COVID-19 vaccine. The table came from immunoSEQ multiplex PCR; TCRdb's copy has only in-frame clones and leaves some out. The sample records approximately 150,000 clones, about 91% being singletons. The specimen comprised peripheral blood, sampled 28 days after the second AZD1222 dose. These receptors were obtained from an adult who received the AZD1222 COVID-19 vaccine.

V usage is TRBV14 and J usage is TRBJ1-5, with D hard to call. V lost 3 bases and J lost 0, with 9 bases in between. The CDR3 contains 15 residues. Germline CDR1 is SGHDN and CDR2 is FVKESK. CDR3 sequence reads: CASSQTAYSNQPQHF. DNA of the CDR3: TGTGCCAGCAGCCAGACGGCTTATAGCAATCAGCCCCAGCATTTT.

The chain links TRBV30 to TRBJ1-2, with a weak D call TRBD1 (6 bases). The V gene's germline CDR1 is GTSNPN and CDR2 SVGIG (reference sequence). The CDR3 is 17 amino acids. The V gene lost 2 bases and the J gene lost 4 bases, with 23 bases spanning the gap. The CDR3: CAWSPAGGPGIVYGYTF. CDR3 bases: TGTGCCTGGAGTCCAGCGGGGGGGCCAGGAATCGTCTATGGCTACACCTTC.

This rearrangement joins TRBV6-4 to TRBJ1-5, with D maybe TRBD1 (5 bases). The length of the CDR3 is 15 residues. The V end lost 2 bases, the J end lost 3 bases, and 11 bases lay between the germline ends. Germline CDR1 and CDR2: MRHNA and SNTAGT. CDR3 nucleotide sequence: TGTGCCAGCAGTGACAGGGCAGGGAACAATCAGCCCCAGCATTTT. This codes for CASSDRAGNNQPQHF.

This rearrangement joins TRBV19 to TRBJ2-3; the D gene is possibly TRBD1 (6 bases). Trimming left V 6 bases short and J 4 bases short, with 14 bases between. This CDR3 contains 14 residues. Germline V gene lookup returns CDR1 LNHDA and CDR2 SQIVND (reference sequence). CDR3 protein: CASRTGGLPDTQYF. The CDR3 DNA follows: TGTGCCAGTAGGACAGGAGGCCTCCCAGATACGCAGTATTTT.

This clone was counted a single time. CDR3: CASSQDTEAFF. Written as DNA, the CDR3 is TGTGCCAGCAGCCAGGACACTGAAGCTTTCTTT. The chain has TRBV16 and TRBJ1-1, with D uncertain. Trimming stripped 3 bases from V and 3 bases from J, with 2 bases between. The germline gives CDR1 KGHSY, CDR2 FQNENV. This CDR3 is built from 11 residues.

The V and J genes are TRBV10-3 and TRBJ2-5; a weak D match, TRBD2 (6 bases). CDR3 size: 13 residues. From germline, CDR1 is ENHRY and CDR2 SYGVKD. Between the trimmed V and J ends, which lost 8 bases and 5 bases, there was a span of 15 bases. The CDR3 DNA follows: TGTGCCATCGCGGGGTCTGAAACGGAGACCCAGTACTTC. Residues: CAIAGSETETQYF.

This sequence joins TRBV5-8 and TRBJ1-4, with 9 bases identical to TRBD1. V shed 4 bases, J shed 2 bases, and the junction held 12 bases outside the gene matches. The CDR3 covers 18 residues. Germline-derived CDR1 and CDR2 are SGHTS and YDEGEE. The CDR3 is CASSDMRTGVSTNEKLFF. The DNA of the CDR3 is TGTGCCAGCAGCGATATGCGGACAGGGGTTTCTACTAATGAAAAACTGTTTTTT. The complete variable domain, with remaining parts taken from reference TRBV5-8 and TRBJ1-4, reads EAGVTQSPTHLIKTRGQQATLRCSPISGHTSVYWYQQALGLGLQFLLWYDEGEERNRGNFPPRFSGRQFPNYSSELNVNALELEDSALYLCASSDMRTGVSTNEKLFFGSGTQLSVL.

The chain uses TRBV5-4 and TRBJ2-7; 11 positions agree with TRBD1. The germline CDR1 and CDR2 sequences are SGHNT and YYREEE (reference sequence). CDR3 length: 14 residues. V trimming: 2 bases; J trimming: 3 bases; junction bases outside the gene matches: 1. The CDR3 region is CASSFGTGGYEQYV. CDR3 in DNA: TGTGCCAGCAGCTTCGGGACAGGGGGCTACGAGCAGTACGTC.

The chain uses TRBV28 and TRBJ1-4, with 8 bases identical to TRBD1. Germline CDR1 and CDR2: MDHEN and SYDVKM. The CDR3 consists of 15 residues. Trimming removed 3 bases from V and 10 bases from J; junction bases left unmatched: 10. The CDR3 DNA sequence: TGTGCCAGCAGTTTTTATCCCGAGGACAGGGCAAAACTGTTTTTT. Translating it yields CASSFYPEDRAKLFF.

The J gene is TRBJ2-7, the V gene TRBV15; no definite D call. Trimming removed 0 bases at V and 4 bases at J, with 4 bases between. Germline V gene lookup returns CDR1 LNHNV and CDR2 YYDKDF (reference sequence). The CDR3 totals 12 residues. CDR3 coding DNA: TGTGCCACCAGCAGAGATCGTTACGAGCAGTACTTC. It is translated as CATSRDRYEQYF.

This chain joins TRBV7-2 and TRBJ1-1; D possibly corresponds to TRBD1 (5 bases). V gave up 5 bases and J gave up 3 bases, with 13 bases separating them. The CDR3 has 14 amino acids. Looked up from germline, CDR1 is SGHTA and CDR2 is FQGNSA. CDR3 loop: CASSPGVYHTEAFF. The CDR3 bases are TGTGCCAGCAGCCCGGGGGTATATCACACTGAAGCTTTCTTT.

This chain uses TRBV5-8 with TRBJ2-3, with D tentatively TRBD1 (7 bases). CDR1 is SGHTS, CDR2 YDEGEE, per germline. The CDR3 runs 15 residues. Deletions cut 4 bases from V and 0 bases from J, with 12 bases between. The CDR3 loop reads CASSPQGTSTDTQYF. CDR3 sequence (DNA): TGTGCCAGCAGCCCACAGGGGACTAGCACAGATACGCAGTATTTT.

The genes are TRBV28 and TRBJ1-1, with TRBD1 matching 8 bases. The germline gives CDR1 MDHEN, CDR2 SYDVKM. With 1 base clipped from V and 1 base from J, the junction kept 2 bases outside the gene matches. This CDR3 region has 15 residues. The CDR3 DNA reads as TGTGCCAGCAGTTTATTGGGACAGGAGAACACTGAAGCTTTCTTT. It translates to CASSLLGQENTEAFF.

This sequence joins TRBV9 and TRBJ1-5, with D possibly being TRBD1 (6 bases). The germline V gene has CDR1 SGDLS and CDR2 YYNGEE. Trimming took off 7 bases at V and 5 bases at J, with 10 bases between the two ends. This CDR3 has 12 amino acids. The CDR3, as DNA: TGTGCCAGCGGGGGGGCAGATCAGCCCCAGCATTTT. Its protein is CASGGADQPQHF. Combining the CDR3 with reference TRBV9 and TRBJ1-5 gives the whole variable domain DSGVTQTPKHLITATGQRVTLRCSPRSGDLSVYWYQQSLDQGLQFLIQYYNGEERAKGNILERFSAQQFPDLHSELNLSSLELGDSALYFCASGGADQPQHFGDGTRLSIL.

A word on this clone: At one end the junction does not follow the germline gene, possibly because of a read error. CDR3 residues: CASSLTSGLHF. The DNA of the CDR3 is TGTGCCAGCAGCCTAACTAGCGGGCTGCACTTC. V usage is TRBV12-3 or TRBV12-4 and J usage is TRBJ2-5, with 9 bases fitting TRBD2. The CDR3 runs 11 residues.

The gene calls are TRBV6-1 and TRBJ1-2, with TRBD1 matching 12 bases. CDR1 MNHNS and CDR2 SASEGT come from the germline V gene. V dropped 4 bases and J dropped 4; count of bases not matched to a gene: 7. The CDR3 is 16 residues long. The CDR3 reads CASSAAGTGGLYGYTF. In DNA, the CDR3 is TGTGCCAGCAGTGCCGCCGGGACAGGGGGCCTCTATGGCTACACCTTC.

The chain employs TRBV14 and TRBJ2-1, with 10 bases matching TRBD2. The germline V gene encodes CDR1 SGHDN and CDR2 FVKESK. There are 17 residues in the CDR3. J was trimmed by 9 bases and V by 4 bases; bases with no gene match: 15. The DNA for the CDR3 is TGTGCCAGCAGCCGTCGACAACTAGCGGGAAGGGATGGTGAGCAGTTCTTC. It is translated as CASSRRQLAGRDGEQFF.

The chain employs TRBV7-8 and TRBJ1-1, with unresolved D. The germline gives CDR1 SGHVS, CDR2 FQNEAQ. V was pared by 7 bases and J by 0 bases, with 15 bases between. This CDR3 is built from 15 residues. CDR3 residues: CASTLEAGLNTEAFF. CDR3 bases: TGTGCCAGCACCCTAGAGGCGGGGTTGAACACTGAAGCTTTCTTT.

The genes are TRBV19 and TRBJ1-5; no firm D call. Trimming left V 4 bases short and J 0 bases short, with 7 bases between. The CDR3 is 14 amino acids. The V gene's germline CDR1 is LNHDA and CDR2 SQIVND (reference sequence). In nucleotides, the CDR3 is TGTGCCAGTAGTAAAGTGACTAGCAATCAGCCCCAGCATTTT. Translating it yields CASSKVTSNQPQHF.

V usage is TRBV15 and J usage is TRBJ1-1, with 7 bases matching TRBD1. J was trimmed by 1 base and V by 6 bases; bases with no gene match: 17. The V gene's germline CDR1 is LNHNV and CDR2 YYDKDF (reference sequence). The CDR3 is made up of 18 amino acids. The CDR3 DNA is TGTGCCACCAGACCTATAACCGGGACAGAAAATGAGAACACTGAAGCTTTCTTT. Its translation is CATRPITGTENENTEAFF. Drawing the rest from reference TRBV15 and TRBJ1-1, the complete variable domain is DAMVIQNPRYQVTQFGKPVTLSCSQTLNHNVMYWYQQKSSQAPKLLFHYYDKDFNNEADTPDNFQSRRPNTSFCFLDIRSPGLGDTAMYLCATRPITGTENENTEAFFGQGTRLTVV.

V is TRBV6-4 and J is TRBJ2-3; D is unresolved. Trimming stripped 3 bases from V and 0 bases from J, with 4 bases between. This CDR3 region has 13 residues. The V gene's germline CDR1 is MRHNA and CDR2 SNTAGT. CDR3 coding DNA: TGTGCCAGCAGTGAAGGGAGCACAGATACGCAGTATTTT. Residues: CASSEGSTDTQYF.